This T cell receptor (beta chain) was identified during a study of T cells in Graves' hyperthyroidism and ophthalmopathy. This clonotype occurred many times. The CDR3 length is 13 residues. With 2 bases removed from V and 10 bases from J, the gap between germline ends came to 12 bases. Germline lookup yields CDR1 MNHEY and CDR2 SVGAGI. TCR beta CDR3 region amplification was performed from RNA transcripts. RT-PCR in the first round (using the HTBI primer set) targeted the TCR CDR3. TCRdb redid the calling of the multiplex PCR reads with MiXCR, one entry per CDR3 protein. Of under 700,000 distinct CDR3 sequences in the sample, around 17% were seen once.

The rearrangement links TRBV6-5 to TRBJ2-1; no firm D call. This clonotype was sampled from a woman aged 18-29 years with Graves' hyperthyroidism. The sequencing sample was made of blood. Here the CDR3 DNA reads TGTGCCAGCAGTTACAATAGGGAAGGAGAGCAGTTCTTC. Translated: CASSYNREGEQFF.